A selection of T cell receptor beta chains follows, all from one sample in a study of T-cell reconstitution after alpha-beta-depleted transplantation in children. MiXCR, run by TCRdb on the PCR reads, gives a single entry per CDR3 protein. This sample has 250,000 to 400,000 distinct CDR3 sequences, with around 20% found just once. Source: PBMCs, mostly from graft donor cells, taken 180 days after TCRalphabeta/CD19-depleted stem cell transplant. These receptors were obtained from a male patient aged 5 to 17 who had a stem cell transplant for acute lymphoblastic leukemia, so the T cells may come from the graft donor. The CDR3 runs from the conserved cysteine through the conserved F or W. D genes are given only for firm matches. Size is stated for part of the rows, as once, few or many counts, or as a class when the clone is expanded.

CASSQPRAPLKTEAFF TGTGCCAGCAGCCAACCCCGGGCCCCCTTAAAGACTGAAGCTTTCTTT 16 . . TRBJ1-1 TRBV11-2
CSAPGTLDTQYF TGCAGTGCTCCTGGGACCTTAGATACGCAGTATTTT 12 . . TRBJ2-3 TRBV20-1
CAISGWTSGSFTGELFF TGTGCCATCAGTGGATGGACTAGCGGGAGCTTTACCGGGGAGCTGTTTTTT 17 TRBD2 . TRBJ2-2 TRBV10-3
CASSPPGQGAPTRNSPLHF TGTGCCAGCAGTCCCCCGGGACAGGGGGCGCCTACTAGGAATTCACCCCTCCACTTT 19 TRBD1 . TRBJ1-6 TRBV12-3/TRBV12-4
CSVEDRDRGFTGELFF TGCAGCGTTGAAGACCGGGACAGGGGATTCACCGGGGAGCTGTTTTTT 16 TRBD1 many TRBJ2-2 TRBV29-1
CASSFRGQYSNQPQHF TGTGCCAGCAGCTTTCGCGGACAGTATAGCAATCAGCCCCAGCATTTT 16 . . TRBJ1-5 TRBV7-9
CASSLGGLRGLEKLFF TGTGCCAGCAGTTTAGGAGGGCTACGGGGTCTCGAAAAACTGTTTTTT 16 . . TRBJ1-4 TRBV12-3/TRBV12-4
CATSRKTGGGQYF TGTGCCACCAGCAGAAAAACAGGGGGAGGGCAGTACTTC 13 TRBD1 few TRBJ2-7 TRBV15
CSAQTPREQFF TGCAGTGCCCAGACTCCTCGGGAGCAGTTCTTC 11 . medium-sized TRBJ2-1 TRBV20-1
CASSLGTLAWTYEQYF TGTGCCAGCAGCTTGGGCACACTAGCGTGGACCTACGAGCAGTACTTC 16 TRBD2 . TRBJ2-7 TRBV7-2
CASSQTGTGERETQYF TGTGCCAGCAGTCAAACGGGGACAGGGGAACGAGAGACCCAGTACTTC 16 TRBD1 few TRBJ2-5 TRBV6-2/TRBV6-3
CASSLEGAGDETQYF TGTGCCAGCAGCTTAGAGGGGGCAGGGGATGAGACCCAGTACTTC 15 TRBD1 few TRBJ2-5 TRBV7-3
CASSLRPKGQGTRGAFF TGTGCCAGCAGTTTACGCCCCAAGGGACAGGGGACGCGGGGAGCTTTCTTT 17 TRBD1 few TRBJ1-1 TRBV28
CASSVGVAGLTDTQYF TGTGCCAGCAGCGTAGGAGTAGCGGGATTGACAGATACGCAGTATTTT 16 TRBD2 . TRBJ2-3 TRBV9
CATSDPSAASYNEQFF TGTGCCACCAGTGATCCCTCGGCGGCCTCCTACAATGAGCAGTTCTTC 16 . few TRBJ2-1 TRBV24-1
CSAEEKVNGYEQYF TGCAGTGCTGAAGAGAAGGTTAACGGCTACGAGCAGTACTTC 14 . few TRBJ2-7 TRBV20-1
CASSLWTGSSGISHEQYF TGTGCCAGCAGTCTCTGGACAGGGTCTAGTGGGATCTCCCACGAGCAGTACTTC 18 TRBD1 . TRBJ2-7 TRBV12-3/TRBV12-4
CASSLAGHGYTF TGCGCCAGCAGCTTGGCAGGTCATGGCTACACCTTC 12 . . TRBJ1-2 TRBV5-1
CASSLNGMGVQFF TGTGCCAGCAGCTTGAACGGAATGGGGGTGCAGTTCTTC 13 . few TRBJ2-1 TRBV7-9
CASSKTGGLAAGELFF TGTGCCAGCAGCAAGACGGGGGGACTAGCTGCCGGGGAGCTGTTTTTT 16 TRBD2 . TRBJ2-2 TRBV9
CASSFGTGHYGFTF TGTGCCAGCAGTTTTGGGACAGGGCACTATGGCTTCACCTTC 14 TRBD1 . TRBJ1-2 TRBV12-3/TRBV12-4
CSGTSHSSYEQYF TGCAGCGGAACTAGCCACTCTTCCTACGAGCAGTACTTC 13 . . TRBJ2-7 TRBV20-1
CASSPDRGVGKKTQYF TGCGCCAGCAGCCCGGACAGGGGCGTCGGTAAGAAGACCCAGTACTTC 16 TRBD1 few TRBJ2-5 TRBV5-1
CASSQASGPYNEQFF TGCGCCAGCAGCCAGGCTAGCGGGCCTTACAATGAGCAGTTCTTC 15 TRBD2 . TRBJ2-1 TRBV4-1
CASSLADRFNQPQHF TGTGCCAGCAGTTTAGCGGACAGGTTTAATCAGCCCCAGCATTTT 15 TRBD1 . TRBJ1-5 TRBV12-3/TRBV12-4
CASSLIGNEQFF TGTGCCAGCAGCTTAATAGGGAATGAGCAGTTCTTC 12 . many TRBJ2-1 TRBV7-3
CASSDSAGGLETQYF TGTGCCAGCAGTGATTCGGCGGGAGGGCTTGAGACCCAGTACTTC 15 TRBD2 few TRBJ2-5 TRBV6-4
CASSQEELPEEEQFF TGTGCCAGCTCACAGGAAGAACTTCCCGAGGAGGAGCAGTTCTTC 15 . few TRBJ2-1 TRBV18
CSARASRDRVYEQYF TGCAGTGCTAGAGCCTCCCGGGACCGAGTCTACGAGCAGTACTTC 15 . . TRBJ2-7 TRBV20-1
CASSVAGSGFSYNEQFF TGTGCCAGCAGCGTAGCCGGAAGCGGGTTTTCCTACAATGAGCAGTTCTTC 17 . . TRBJ2-1 TRBV9
CASSARTGGHYF TGTGCCAGCAGTGCAAGGACAGGGGGCCACTACTTC 12 TRBD1 . TRBJ2-5 TRBV27
CASSFDQTYYEQYF TGTGCCAGCAGCTTCGACCAGACCTATTACGAGCAGTACTTC 14 . . TRBJ2-7 TRBV7-8
CASSLRDSSTDTQYF TGTGCCAGCAGTTTACGGGACAGCAGCACAGATACGCAGTATTTT 15 TRBD1 . TRBJ2-3 TRBV27
CASSYDRGRLVTEAFF TGTGCCAGCAGTTATGACAGGGGGAGATTGGTCACTGAAGCTTTCTTT 16 TRBD1 few TRBJ1-1 TRBV27
CSARRDRVLRNTIYF TGCAGTGCTAGGAGGGACAGGGTCTTACGAAACACCATATATTTT 15 TRBD1 once TRBJ1-3 TRBV20-1
CASSVVMDYNEQFF TGTGCCAGCAGCGTAGTCATGGACTACAATGAGCAGTTCTTC 14 . . TRBJ2-1 TRBV9